This T cell receptor beta chain was recovered during a study of shared clonotypes between healthy human individuals. Study-wide context: Three plates were used per donor for CD4 naive, three for CD4 memory, two for CD8 naive and one for CD8 memory.

V was clipped by 5 bases and J by 0 bases, with 14 bases between them. The CDR3 runs to 15 residues. The germline V gene encodes CDR1 MDHEN and CDR2 SYDVKM. Study-wide points: Only blood was sampled, and tissue TCR repertoires likely differ from blood ones. An anticipated effect of sequencing depth on clonotype sharing among donors was recognized.

Method: immunoSEQ multiplex PCR; TCRdb's copy keeps in-frame clones and lacks some. The sample comprises about 1.4 million clones, more than 95% of which are singletons, and roughly 1.2% rests with the top ten. With respect to this clone: Its antigen is currently unknown.

The TCR comes from a man in his thirties or forties in good health. Specimen: naive CD4+ T cells sorted from blood. The subset was: CD45RA+ positively selected. The V gene is TRBV28, the J gene TRBJ2-7, with D perhaps matching TRBD1 (5 bases). CDR3 DNA sequence: TGTGCCAGCAGTGAGACTGGGGCCAGCTCCTACGAGCAGTACTTC. Protein product: CASSETGASSYEQYF.